Below, 8 T cell receptor beta chains from the same sample are listed, as sequenced in a study of blood T cell repertoires in COVID-19. Here immunoSEQ multiplex PCR was the method, and the copy in TCRdb shows in-frame clones only, minus some. The table lists about 150,000 clones, 70% to 90% of them singletons. Sequenced input: peripheral blood. The receptor source for this set is a woman in her sixties or seventies with COVID-19, enrolled during active disease.

This chain uses TRBV19 with TRBJ1-2, with D possibly TRBD1 on 5 matching bases. The V end was cut by 1 base, the J end by 4 bases, with 13 bases between. The V gene's germline CDR1 is LNHDA and CDR2 SQIVND (reference sequence). The length of the CDR3 is 15 residues. The CDR3 is CASSIGGDLGYGYTF. The CDR3 bases are TGTGCCAGTAGTATAGGTGGGGACTTGGGCTATGGCTACACCTTC.

The rearrangement links TRBV6-5 to TRBJ2-7; a possible D gene is TRBD1 (6 bases). The CDR3 consists of 15 residues. Germline CDR1 is MNHEY and CDR2 is SVGAGI. Trimming removed 3 bases from V and 2 bases from J, with 14 bases in between. CDR3 amino acids: CASSYDRDTTYEQYF. The DNA of the CDR3 is TGTGCCAGCAGTTATGACCGGGACACCACCTACGAGCAGTACTTC.

The gene calls are TRBV19 and TRBJ1-5, with D possibly matching TRBD1 (5 bases). This CDR3 region has 16 residues. V shed 2 bases and J shed 2 bases, with 13 bases lying between them. Germline assignment: CDR1 LNHDA and CDR2 SQIVND (reference sequence). CDR3 nucleotide sequence: TGTGCCAGTAGTATATTATCCCCGACAGGCAATCAGCCCCAGCATTTT. Residues: CASSILSPTGNQPQHF.

The chain combines TRBV16 with TRBJ1-1; a weak D match, TRBD1 (6 bases). V lost 0 bases and J lost 3, with 11 bases in between. Germline CDR1 KGHSY, CDR2 FQNENV. The CDR3 has 15 amino acids. The CDR3 spells CASSQSRGGHTEAFF. The DNA of the CDR3 is TGTGCCAGCAGCCAATCTAGGGGGGGCCACACTGAAGCTTTCTTT.

The V call is TRBV7-3, the J call TRBJ2-2; D gene uncertain. Germline-derived CDR1 and CDR2 are SGHTA and FQGTGA. The CDR3 length is 11 residues. Trimming removed 4 bases at V and 5 bases at J, with 2 bases between. DNA for the CDR3: TGTGCCAGCAGCTCAACCGGGGAGCTGTTTTTT. The encoded protein is CASSSTGELFF.

This clone was counted many times. The V call is TRBV18, the J call TRBJ2-7, with 8 bases fitting TRBD1. Germline trimming cut 3 bases from V and 6 bases from J; bases unmatched to any gene: 10. Germline V gene data show CDR1 as KGHSH and CDR2 as LQKENI. The CDR3 runs 15 residues. The CDR3 coding sequence is TGTGCCAGCTCACCGGGACAGGACCTAACTGTCGAGCAGTACTTC. Its protein is CASSPGQDLTVEQYF.

This rearrangement joins TRBV10-3 to TRBJ2-3; TRBD1 aligns across 8 bases. This CDR3 contains 16 residues. Germline CDR1 reads ENHRY; CDR2 reads SYGVKD. V trimming: 2 bases; J trimming: 5 bases; junction bases outside the gene matches: 9. In DNA, the CDR3 is TGTGCCATCAGTGAGGGTTTGACAGGGGCAGGAGATACGCAGTATTTT. This encodes CAISEGLTGAGDTQYF.

V and J are TRBV6-6 and TRBJ1-6, with D possibly matching TRBD1 (5 bases). Trimming took off 5 bases at V and 4 bases at J, with 12 bases between the two ends. The CDR3 is 15 residues long. CDR1 and CDR2 (germline): MNHNY, SVGAGI (reference sequence). CDR3 in amino acids: CASSPSGNYNSPLHF. The CDR3 DNA follows: TGTGCCAGCAGTCCCTCAGGGAATTATAATTCACCCCTCCACTTT.